The subject of this entry is one T cell receptor (beta chain). What it recognizes is unknown. The data originate from a study of T-cell memory formation after mild COVID-19. Across the study: Clustering of TCRs was largely donor specific. Study findings and constraints: Day 15 to 85 contracting clones showed balanced CD4/CD8; later expanders leaned CD4+. Those CD4+ clones that contracted were mainly in CM and EM (CD8+ ones in EMRA).

A 5'RACE reaction primed in the constant segment made cDNA libraries of TCR alpha and TCR beta, and these carried sample barcodes and UMIs. TCRdb called the 5' RACE reads again in MiXCR, with one record for every CDR3 protein. The profile shows about 250,000 distinct CDR3 sequences, 15% of them singletons. CDR1 and CDR2 from the germline V gene are ENHRY and SYGVKD. This CDR3 is built from 15 residues. Trimming removed 7 bases from V and 4 bases from J, with 19 bases in between. Sequences were obtained from PBMCs or a T cell subset sorted from them (not recorded which). The TCR sequence derives from an adult woman who had mild COVID-19 (a few samples of this study predate the infection). Cell type and time point are not known. The chain has TRBV10-3 and TRBJ2-5; D not resolved. The CDR3 spells CAIKSDRGFRETQYF. The CDR3 DNA sequence: TGTGCCATCAAGTCGGACCGAGGATTTAGAGAGACCCAGTACTTC.